The clone carrying this T cell receptor beta chain qualifies as medium-sized (0.01 to 0.1%). Its matching antigen is unknown. This beta chain appears as a stray read in a library generated for alpha chains; its size is not informative. The data derive from a study of spatial heterogeneity in lung cancer. Study-level background: More than 9.5 raw reads, on average, carried each unique TCR and UMI combination.

Time point reported: sample taken at primary tumor resection. The 65 or so donors had untreated early-stage non-small cell lung cancer. A distinct unique molecular identifier was carried by each TCR cDNA molecule. MiXCR, run by TCRdb on the 5' RACE reads, gives a single entry per CDR3 protein. The sample holds about 6,900 distinct CDR3 sequences, around an eighth seen once. Study-wide findings and caveats: Tracking of tumor mutation counts was seen in expanded intratumoral alpha and beta TCR counts. Beta chains had approximately 12% coverage of tumor T cells, and alpha chains had roughly 7%.

Sequenced here: lung tumor tissue, sampled at surgery. The source of this sequence is a male donor with early-stage non-small cell lung cancer.

CDR3 amino acids: CSASTSGNTDTQYF. CDR3 nucleotide sequence: TGCAGTGCTTCCACTAGCGGGAACACAGATACGCAGTATTTT. The chain uses TRBV20-1 and TRBJ2-3; 10 nucleotides agree with TRBD2. Trimming cost V 5 bases and J 2 bases; bases outside gene matches: 4. Germline assignment: CDR1 DFQATT and CDR2 SNEGSKA (reference sequence). The CDR3 length is 14 residues.